This entry lists 16 T cell receptor beta chains sequenced from one sample in a study of T cell repertoires in cytomegalovirus infection. No antigen has been identified for these receptors. MiXCR, applied by TCRdb to the reads, yields one record per CDR3 protein. The sample gives roughly 920,000 distinct CDR3 sequences, 30% to 40% of which show up once; 13% is in the top ten. The specimen comprised cultured CD8+ T cells from PBMCs, sampled from culture after CMV antigen stimulation. Every receptor here comes from a human donor in good health (CMV status not recorded). Some clones in this sample may be carry-over from other donors' samples.

The chain employs TRBV7-9 and TRBJ1-1, with 7 bases that match TRBD1. After removal of 7 bases from V and 4 bases from J, the junction contained 6 bases not matched to a gene. Germline V gene lookup returns CDR1 SEHNR and CDR2 FQNEAQ (reference sequence). The CDR3 covers 13 residues. The CDR3 sequence: CASTSPGGTEAFF. The CDR3 nucleotides are TGTGCCAGCACCTCGCCAGGGGGCACTGAAGCTTTCTTT. Drawing the rest from reference TRBV7-9 and TRBJ1-1, the complete variable domain is DTGVSQNPRHKITKRGQNVTFRCDPISEHNRLYWYRQTLGQGPEFLTYFQNEAQLEKSRLLSDRFSAERPKGSFSTLEIQRTEQGDSAMYLCASTSPGGTEAFFGQGTRLTVV.

This chain connects TRBV7-6 to TRBJ1-2, with TRBD1 matching 8 bases. CDR3 length: 14 residues. The ends lost 1 base at V and 7 bases at J; junction bases unmatched: 5. Germline CDR1 reads SGHVS; CDR2 reads FNYEAQ. The CDR3 sequence: CASSLGDRSRGYTF. CDR3 in DNA: TGTGCCAGCAGCTTAGGGGACAGGTCGCGTGGCTACACCTTC.

Many counts were recorded for this clonotype. This sequence joins TRBV7-2 and TRBJ2-7; a possible D gene is TRBD2 (5 bases). Trimming left V 0 bases short and J 1 base short, with 10 bases between. In germline, CDR1 is SGHTA, CDR2 FQGNSA. The CDR3 is made up of 15 amino acids. The CDR3 DNA reads TGTGCCAGCAGCTTAGCGTCAGGACTTTCCTACGAGCAGTACTTC. It yields the protein CASSLASGLSYEQYF.

The J gene is TRBJ1-2, the V gene TRBV10-3; D uncertain. The CDR3 length is 17 residues. Trimming stripped 1 base from V and 3 bases from J, with 18 bases between. The V gene's germline CDR1 is ENHRY and CDR2 SYGVKD. Here the CDR3 reads CAISEWVQTMGDYGYTF. As DNA, the CDR3 is TGTGCCATCAGTGAGTGGGTACAGACTATGGGAGACTATGGCTACACCTTC.

The J gene is TRBJ1-2, the V gene TRBV19; no firm D call. V dropped 3 bases and J dropped 7 bases, with 15 bases sitting between them. The CDR3 extends over 14 amino acids. Germline lookup yields CDR1 LNHDA and CDR2 SQIVND (reference sequence). The CDR3 loop is CASSINPQAAGYTF. CDR3 DNA: TGTGCCAGTAGTATTAACCCCCAAGCCGCTGGCTACACCTTC.

At least ten counts were recorded for this clonotype. The chain recombines TRBV7-9 with TRBJ1-1; D possibly corresponds to TRBD1 (5 bases). Germline V gene data show CDR1 as SEHNR and CDR2 as FQNEAQ (reference sequence). This CDR3 has 18 amino acids. Trimming shortened V by 5 bases and J by 10 bases, and 32 bases separated the two germline ends. CDR3: CASSPISQGFPLGSRAFF. The CDR3 region has the DNA TGTGCCAGCAGCCCCATTAGCCAGGGCTTTCCACTGGGATCAAGAGCTTTCTTT.

As to this clonotype: Relative to the germline gene, one junction end is altered; a read error may explain this. CDR3 amino acids: CASSPLRGDTNENLFF. The CDR3 DNA reads as TGTGCCAGCAGCCCTCTCCGGGGGGACACTAATGAAAATCTGTTTTTT. V is TRBV7-9 and J is TRBJ1-4; possibly TRBD1 for D (6 bases). CDR3 length: 16 residues. The germline V gene encodes CDR1 SEHNR and CDR2 FQNEAQ (reference sequence).

V and J are TRBV10-3 and TRBJ1-1, with 7 bases identical to TRBD1. The junction had 9 bases not matched to a gene; V was cut back by 7 bases and J by 4 bases. Germline lookup yields CDR1 ENHRY and CDR2 SYGVKD. The CDR3 spans 14 residues. This CDR3 is CAITAKTGSTEAFF. In DNA form, the CDR3 reads TGTGCCATCACAGCCAAGACAGGGTCCACTGAAGCTTTCTTT.

The chain couples TRBV6-2 or TRBV6-3 to TRBJ2-7; D uncertain. Germline CDR1 reads MNHEY; CDR2 reads SVGEGT. The CDR3 contains 14 residues. The V gene lost 2 bases and the J gene lost 5 bases, with 13 bases spanning the gap. This chain's CDR3 is CASSYRSRADEQYV. The CDR3 bases are TGTGCCAGCAGTTACCGTTCGCGTGCGGACGAGCAGTACGTC.

This clonotype was picked up a small number of times. The CDR3 nucleotides read TGTGCCAGCAGTTACTCGAAGCTGACAGGGTACTACGAGCAGTACGTC. This codes for CASSYSKLTGYYEQYV. This chain links TRBV6-2 or TRBV6-3 with TRBJ2-7; 7 bases agree with TRBD1. Germline V gene lookup returns CDR1 MNHEY and CDR2 SVGEGT. V lost 0 bases to trimming and J lost 3 bases; unmatched junction nucleotides: 8. This CDR3 has 16 residues.

This chain connects TRBV12-3 or TRBV12-4 to TRBJ2-3; D not resolved. The ends were cut back, 6 bases at V and 6 bases at J, with 10 bases in the middle. The CDR3 has 12 residues. The CDR3 DNA sequence: TGTGCCAGCAGGCAACTCAGGGATACGCAGTATTTT. Protein: CASRQLRDTQYF.

Remarks on this clonotype: A clone one base away is much larger, so this may be a read error. V gene TRBV7-2 combines with J gene TRBJ2-5; D uncertain. Germline CDR1 is SGHTA and CDR2 is FQGNSA. The CDR3 extends over 14 amino acids. The CDR3 loop is CVSSPGRYQETQYF. In nucleotides, the CDR3 is TGTGTCAGCAGCCCCGGACGGTACCAAGAGACCCAGTACTTC.

This clonotype was observed a few times. The chain's CDR3 is CASSQTPGPFDEQYF. CDR3 sequence (DNA): TGTGCCAGCAGTCAGACCCCGGGTCCTTTTGACGAGCAGTACTTC. The chain couples TRBV28 to TRBJ2-7; no firm D call. The CDR3 runs to 15 residues. Germline V lookup: CDR1 MDHEN, CDR2 SYDVKM. V was clipped by 5 bases and J by 5 bases, with 19 bases between them.

The rearrangement links TRBV15 to TRBJ2-7; the D gene is possibly TRBD2 (6 bases). Germline values: CDR1 LNHNV, CDR2 YYDKDF (reference sequence). The CDR3 has 15 amino acids. V lost 0 bases to trimming and J lost 7 bases, with 16 bases between them. The CDR3 region is CATSRDRQDAGEQYV. CDR3 nucleotide sequence: TGTGCCACCAGCAGAGATAGGCAGGACGCGGGGGAGCAGTACGTC.

As regards this clonotype: A junction end diverges from the germline sequence, so it may reflect a read error. V is TRBV7-3 and J is TRBJ2-5, with D maybe TRBD1 (6 bases). Germline V gene sequence: CDR1 SGHTA, CDR2 FQGTGA. CDR3 length: 13 amino acids. The CDR3 region is CVSRLGTLETQYF. CDR3 nucleotide sequence: TGTGTCAGCAGACTTGGGACACTAGAGACCCAGTACTTC.

Only a few counts were recorded for this clonotype. The rearrangement joins TRBV6-2 or TRBV6-3 to TRBJ2-1, with D perhaps given as TRBD1 or TRBD2 (5 bases each). Trimming pared 6 bases from V and 6 bases from J, leaving 18 bases between. The CDR3 covers 15 residues. CDR1 MNHEY and CDR2 SVGEGT come from the germline V gene. The CDR3 loop reads CASSYRSGAPNEQFF. As DNA, the CDR3 is TGTGCCAGCAGCTACCGTTCCGGGGCCCCCAATGAGCAGTTCTTC.